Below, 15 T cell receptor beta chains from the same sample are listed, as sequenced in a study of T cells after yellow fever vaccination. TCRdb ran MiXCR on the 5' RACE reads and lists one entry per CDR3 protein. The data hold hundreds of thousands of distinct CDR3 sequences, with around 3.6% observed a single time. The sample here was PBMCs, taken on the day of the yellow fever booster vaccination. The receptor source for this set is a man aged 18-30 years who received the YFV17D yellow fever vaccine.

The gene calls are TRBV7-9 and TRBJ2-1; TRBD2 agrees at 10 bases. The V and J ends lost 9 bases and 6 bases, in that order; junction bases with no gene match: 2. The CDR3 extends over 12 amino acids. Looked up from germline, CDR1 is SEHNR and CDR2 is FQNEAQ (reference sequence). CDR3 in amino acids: CASQRGGNEQFF. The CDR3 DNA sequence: TGTGCCAGTCAGCGGGGGGGCAATGAGCAGTTCTTC.

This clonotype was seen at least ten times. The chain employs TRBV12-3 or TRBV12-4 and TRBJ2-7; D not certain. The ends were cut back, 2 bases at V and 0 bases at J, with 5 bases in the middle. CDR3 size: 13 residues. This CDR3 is CASSLTPSYEQYV. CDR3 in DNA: TGTGCCAGCAGTTTAACACCCTCCTACGAGCAGTACGTC.

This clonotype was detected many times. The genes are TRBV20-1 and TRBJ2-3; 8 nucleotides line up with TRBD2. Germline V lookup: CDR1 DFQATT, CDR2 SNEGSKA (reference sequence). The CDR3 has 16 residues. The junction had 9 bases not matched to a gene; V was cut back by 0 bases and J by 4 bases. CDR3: CSARDPRGGPPDTQYF. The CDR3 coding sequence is TGCAGTGCTAGAGATCCTCGGGGGGGCCCCCCAGATACGCAGTATTTT.

CDR3 sequence reads: CASSSGQYSYEQYF. The CDR3 DNA sequence: TGTGCCAGCAGCTCGGGACAGTACTCCTACGAGCAGTACTTC. V and J are TRBV7-6 and TRBJ2-7, with 7 bases identical to TRBD1. With V trimmed by 4 bases and J by 0 bases, 3 bases remained unmatched. The CDR3 totals 14 residues. CDR1 and CDR2 (germline): SGHVS, FNYEAQ.

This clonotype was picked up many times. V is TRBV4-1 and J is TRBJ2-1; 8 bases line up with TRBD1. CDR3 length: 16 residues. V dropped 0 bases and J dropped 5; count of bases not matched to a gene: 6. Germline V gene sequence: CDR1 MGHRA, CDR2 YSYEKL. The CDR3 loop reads CASSQDRTGLDNEQFF. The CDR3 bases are TGCGCCAGCAGCCAAGATAGGACAGGGCTCGACAATGAGCAGTTCTTC.

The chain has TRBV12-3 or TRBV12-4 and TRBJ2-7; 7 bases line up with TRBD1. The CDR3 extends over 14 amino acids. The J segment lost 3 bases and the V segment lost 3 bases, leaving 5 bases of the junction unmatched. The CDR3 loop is CASSFAGQDYEQYF. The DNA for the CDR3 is TGTGCCAGCAGTTTTGCCGGACAGGACTACGAGCAGTACTTC.

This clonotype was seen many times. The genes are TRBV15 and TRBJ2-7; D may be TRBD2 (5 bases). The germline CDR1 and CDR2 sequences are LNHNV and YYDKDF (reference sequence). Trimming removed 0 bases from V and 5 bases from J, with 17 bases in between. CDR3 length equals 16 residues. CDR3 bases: TGTGCCACCAGCAGAGATCTTTCGGGTCTCGGGAACGAGCAGTACTTC. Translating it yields CATSRDLSGLGNEQYF.

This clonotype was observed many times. CDR3 protein: CASSPSSADEYNEQFF. As DNA, the CDR3 is TGTGCCAGCAGTCCCTCGTCAGCAGATGAATACAATGAGCAGTTCTTC. The chain employs TRBV28 and TRBJ2-1; no definite D call. The CDR3 sequence is 16 residues long. Germline V gene sequence: CDR1 MDHEN, CDR2 SYDVKM. Trimming shortened V by 5 bases and J by 4 bases, and 18 bases separated the two germline ends.

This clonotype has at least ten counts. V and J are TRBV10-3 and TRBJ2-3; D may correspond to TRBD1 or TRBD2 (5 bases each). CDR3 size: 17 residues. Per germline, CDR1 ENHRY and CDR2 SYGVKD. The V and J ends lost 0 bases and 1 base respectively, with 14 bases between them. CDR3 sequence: CAISESSLQGGTDTQYF. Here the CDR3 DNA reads TGTGCCATCAGTGAGTCTTCTTTGCAGGGAGGCACAGATACGCAGTATTTT.

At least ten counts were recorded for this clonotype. CDR3 protein: CASSPLSRGGTGELFF. The CDR3 nucleotides read TGTGCCAGCTCACCACTCTCCAGGGGTGGTACCGGGGAGCTGTTTTTT. The chain couples TRBV18 to TRBJ2-2; tentatively, D is TRBD1 (6 bases). Germline assignment: CDR1 KGHSH and CDR2 LQKENI. The V gene lost 1 base and the J gene lost 5 bases, with 14 bases spanning the gap. CDR3 length: 16 amino acids. Based on the CDR3 plus reference TRBV18 and TRBJ2-2, the full variable domain is NAGVMQNPRHLVRRRGQEARLRCSPMKGHSHVYWYRQLPEEGLKFMVYLQKENIIDESGMPKERFSAEFPKEGPSILRIQQVVRGDSAAYFCASSPLSRGGTGELFFGEGSRLTVL.

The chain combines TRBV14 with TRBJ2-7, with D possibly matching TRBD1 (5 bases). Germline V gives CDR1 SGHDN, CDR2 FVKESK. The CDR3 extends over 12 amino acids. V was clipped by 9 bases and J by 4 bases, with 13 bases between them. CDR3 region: CARTGELYEQYV. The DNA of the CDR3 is TGTGCCAGAACAGGAGAATTGTACGAGCAGTACGTC.

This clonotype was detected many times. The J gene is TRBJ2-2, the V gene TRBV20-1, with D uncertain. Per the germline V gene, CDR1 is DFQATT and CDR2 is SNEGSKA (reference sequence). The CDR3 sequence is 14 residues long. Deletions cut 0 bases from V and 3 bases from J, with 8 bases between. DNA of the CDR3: TGCAGTGCTAGAGATGCTAGATACACCGGGGAGCTGTTTTTT. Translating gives CSARDARYTGELFF.

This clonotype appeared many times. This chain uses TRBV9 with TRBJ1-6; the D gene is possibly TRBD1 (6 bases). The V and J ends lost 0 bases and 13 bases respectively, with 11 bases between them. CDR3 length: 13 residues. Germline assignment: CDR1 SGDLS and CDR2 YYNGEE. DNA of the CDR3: TGTGCCAGCAGCGTAGCGGGGGGGCTTCCCCTCCACTTT. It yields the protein CASSVAGGLPLHF.

The CDR3 DNA follows: TGTGCCAGCGGACACTCTGGAAACACCATATATTTT. Translation: CASGHSGNTIYF. The V gene is TRBV28, the J gene TRBJ1-3; D may be TRBD1 (5 bases). V was cut by 8 bases and J by 0 bases, with 5 bases left in between. Per the germline V gene, CDR1 is MDHEN and CDR2 is SYDVKM. The CDR3 consists of 12 residues.

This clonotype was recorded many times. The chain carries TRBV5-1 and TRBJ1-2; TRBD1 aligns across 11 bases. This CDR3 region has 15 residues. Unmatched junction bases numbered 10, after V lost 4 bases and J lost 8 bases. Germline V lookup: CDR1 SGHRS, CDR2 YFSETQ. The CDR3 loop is CASSGESGQGDGYTF. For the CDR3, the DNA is TGCGCCAGCAGCGGAGAGTCGGGACAGGGGGACGGCTACACCTTC.